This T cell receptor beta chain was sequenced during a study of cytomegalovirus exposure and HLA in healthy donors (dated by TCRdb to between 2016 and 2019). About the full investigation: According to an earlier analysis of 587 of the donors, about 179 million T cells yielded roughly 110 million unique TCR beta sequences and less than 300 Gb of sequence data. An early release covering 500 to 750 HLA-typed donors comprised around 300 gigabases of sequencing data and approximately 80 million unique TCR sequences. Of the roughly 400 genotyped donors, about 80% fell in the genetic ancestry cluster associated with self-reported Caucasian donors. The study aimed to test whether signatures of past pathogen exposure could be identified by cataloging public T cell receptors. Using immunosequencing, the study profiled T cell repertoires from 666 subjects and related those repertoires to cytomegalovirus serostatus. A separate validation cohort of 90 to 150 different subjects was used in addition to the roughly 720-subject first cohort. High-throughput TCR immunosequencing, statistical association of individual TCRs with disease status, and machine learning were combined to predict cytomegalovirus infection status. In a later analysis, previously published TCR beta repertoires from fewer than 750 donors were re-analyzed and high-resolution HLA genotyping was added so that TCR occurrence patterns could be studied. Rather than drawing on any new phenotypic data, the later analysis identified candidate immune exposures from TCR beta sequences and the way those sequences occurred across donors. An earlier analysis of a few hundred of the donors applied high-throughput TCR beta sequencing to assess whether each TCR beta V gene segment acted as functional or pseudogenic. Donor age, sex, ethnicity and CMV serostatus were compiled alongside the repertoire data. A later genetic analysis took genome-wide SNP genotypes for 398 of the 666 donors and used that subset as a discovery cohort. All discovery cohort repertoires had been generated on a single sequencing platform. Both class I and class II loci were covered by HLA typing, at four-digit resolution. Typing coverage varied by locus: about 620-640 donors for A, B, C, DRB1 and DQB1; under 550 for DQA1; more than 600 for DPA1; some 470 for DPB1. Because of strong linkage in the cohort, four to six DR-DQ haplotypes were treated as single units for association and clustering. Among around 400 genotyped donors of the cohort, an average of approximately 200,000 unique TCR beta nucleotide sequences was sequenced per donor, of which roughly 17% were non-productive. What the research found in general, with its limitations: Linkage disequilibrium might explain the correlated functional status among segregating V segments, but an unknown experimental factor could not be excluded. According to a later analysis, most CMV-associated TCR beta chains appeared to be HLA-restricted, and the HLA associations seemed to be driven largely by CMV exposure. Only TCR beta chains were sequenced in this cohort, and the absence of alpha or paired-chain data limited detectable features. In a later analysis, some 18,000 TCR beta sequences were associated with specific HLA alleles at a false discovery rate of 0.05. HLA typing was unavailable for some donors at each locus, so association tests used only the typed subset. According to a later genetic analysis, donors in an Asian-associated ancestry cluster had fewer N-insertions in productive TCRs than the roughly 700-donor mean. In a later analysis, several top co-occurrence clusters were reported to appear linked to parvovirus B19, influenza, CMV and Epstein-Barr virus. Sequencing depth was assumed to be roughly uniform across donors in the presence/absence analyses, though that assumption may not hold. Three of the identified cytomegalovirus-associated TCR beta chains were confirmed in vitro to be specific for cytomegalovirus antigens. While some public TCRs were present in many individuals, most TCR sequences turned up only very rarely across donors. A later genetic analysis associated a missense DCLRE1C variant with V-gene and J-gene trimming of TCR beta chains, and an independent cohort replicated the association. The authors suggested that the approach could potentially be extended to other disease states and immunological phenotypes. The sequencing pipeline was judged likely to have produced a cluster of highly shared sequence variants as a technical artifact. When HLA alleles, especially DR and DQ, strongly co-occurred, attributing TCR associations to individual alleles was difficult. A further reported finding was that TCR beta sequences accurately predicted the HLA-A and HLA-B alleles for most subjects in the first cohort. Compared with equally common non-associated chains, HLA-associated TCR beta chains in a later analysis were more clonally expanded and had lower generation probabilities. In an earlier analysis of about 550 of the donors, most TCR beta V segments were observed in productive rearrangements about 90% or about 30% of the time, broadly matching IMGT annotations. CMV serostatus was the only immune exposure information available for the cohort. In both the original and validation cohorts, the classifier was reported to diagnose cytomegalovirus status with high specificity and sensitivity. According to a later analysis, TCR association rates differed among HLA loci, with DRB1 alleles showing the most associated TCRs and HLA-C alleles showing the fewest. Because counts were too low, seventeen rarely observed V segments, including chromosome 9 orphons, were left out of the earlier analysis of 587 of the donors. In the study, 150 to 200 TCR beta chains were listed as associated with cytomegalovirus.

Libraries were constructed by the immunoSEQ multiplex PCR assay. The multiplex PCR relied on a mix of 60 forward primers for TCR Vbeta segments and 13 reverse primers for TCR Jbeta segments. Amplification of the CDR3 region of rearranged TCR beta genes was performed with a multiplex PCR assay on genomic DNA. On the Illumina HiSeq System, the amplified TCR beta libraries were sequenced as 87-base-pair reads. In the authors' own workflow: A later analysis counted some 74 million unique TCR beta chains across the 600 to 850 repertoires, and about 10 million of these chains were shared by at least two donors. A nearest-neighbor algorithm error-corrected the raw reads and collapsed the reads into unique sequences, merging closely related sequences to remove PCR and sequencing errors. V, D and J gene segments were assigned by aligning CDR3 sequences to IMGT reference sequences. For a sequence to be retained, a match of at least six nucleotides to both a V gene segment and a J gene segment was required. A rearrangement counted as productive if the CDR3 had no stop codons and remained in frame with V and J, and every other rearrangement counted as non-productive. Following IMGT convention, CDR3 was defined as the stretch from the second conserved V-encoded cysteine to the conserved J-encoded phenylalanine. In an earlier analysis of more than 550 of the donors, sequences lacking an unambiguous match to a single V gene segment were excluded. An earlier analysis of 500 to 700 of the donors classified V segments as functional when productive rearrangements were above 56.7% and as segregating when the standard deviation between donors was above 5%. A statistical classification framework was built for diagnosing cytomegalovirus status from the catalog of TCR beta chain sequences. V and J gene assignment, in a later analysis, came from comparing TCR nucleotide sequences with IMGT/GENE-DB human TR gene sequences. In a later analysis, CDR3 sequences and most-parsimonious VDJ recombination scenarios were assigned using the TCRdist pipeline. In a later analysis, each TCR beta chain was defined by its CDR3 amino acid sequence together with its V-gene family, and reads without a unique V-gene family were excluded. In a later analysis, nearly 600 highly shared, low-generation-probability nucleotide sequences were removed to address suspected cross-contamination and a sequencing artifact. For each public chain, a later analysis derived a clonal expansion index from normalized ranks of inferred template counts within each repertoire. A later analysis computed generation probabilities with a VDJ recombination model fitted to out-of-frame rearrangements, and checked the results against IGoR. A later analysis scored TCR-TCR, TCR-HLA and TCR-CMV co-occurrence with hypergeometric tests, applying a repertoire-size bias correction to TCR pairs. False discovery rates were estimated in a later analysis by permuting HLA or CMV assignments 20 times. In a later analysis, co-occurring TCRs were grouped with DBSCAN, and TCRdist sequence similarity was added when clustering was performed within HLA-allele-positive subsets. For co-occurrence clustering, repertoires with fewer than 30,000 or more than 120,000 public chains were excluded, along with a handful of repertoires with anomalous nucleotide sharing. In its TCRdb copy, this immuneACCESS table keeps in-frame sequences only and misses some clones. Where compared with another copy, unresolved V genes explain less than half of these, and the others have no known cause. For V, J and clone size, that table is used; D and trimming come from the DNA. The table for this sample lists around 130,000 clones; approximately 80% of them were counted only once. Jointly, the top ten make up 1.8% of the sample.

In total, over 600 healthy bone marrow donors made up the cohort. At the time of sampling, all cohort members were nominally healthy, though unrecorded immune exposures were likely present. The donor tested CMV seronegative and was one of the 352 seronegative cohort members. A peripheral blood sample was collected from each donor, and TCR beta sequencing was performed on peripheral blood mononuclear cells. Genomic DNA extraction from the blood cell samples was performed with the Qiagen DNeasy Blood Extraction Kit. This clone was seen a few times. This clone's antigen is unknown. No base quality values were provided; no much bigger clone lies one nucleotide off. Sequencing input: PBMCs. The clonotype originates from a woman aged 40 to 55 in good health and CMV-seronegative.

The sequenced DNA is TGTGCCATCAGTGACACAGGGAAAGCTGGAAACACCATATATTTT. Protein translation: CAISDTGKAGNTIYF. The chain links TRBV10-3 with TRBJ1-3; matching of 6 bases hints at TRBD1 as the D gene. Cut back by 3 bases and 2 bases, the V and J ends lie 11 bases apart. Looking up the germline V gene yields CDR1 ENHRY and CDR2 SYGVKD. Measured from the cysteine to the phenylalanine, the CDR3 is 15 residues long. The only DNA kept is the CDR3, 45 bases in frame from the first base.